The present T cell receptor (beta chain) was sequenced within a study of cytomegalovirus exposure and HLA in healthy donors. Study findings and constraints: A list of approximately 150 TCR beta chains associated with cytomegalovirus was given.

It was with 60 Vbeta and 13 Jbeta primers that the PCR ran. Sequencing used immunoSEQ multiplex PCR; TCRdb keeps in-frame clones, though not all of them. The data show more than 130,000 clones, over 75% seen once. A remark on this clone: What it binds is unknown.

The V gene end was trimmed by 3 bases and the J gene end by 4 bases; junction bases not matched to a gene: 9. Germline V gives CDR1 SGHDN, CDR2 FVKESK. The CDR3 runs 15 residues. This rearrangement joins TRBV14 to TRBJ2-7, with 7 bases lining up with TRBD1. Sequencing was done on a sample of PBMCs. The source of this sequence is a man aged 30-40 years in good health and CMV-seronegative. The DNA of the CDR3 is TGTGCCAGCAGCCAGTTCCGGCAGGGGGAATACGAGCAGTACTTC. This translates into CASSQFRQGEYEQYF.